These T cell receptor beta chains were read from a single sample in a study of cytomegalovirus exposure and HLA in healthy donors. Produced via immunoSEQ multiplex PCR; TCRdb's table is partial and in-frame only. The data show around 160,000 clones, about 80% seen once. The sequenced sample was PBMCs. The source of these receptors is a man aged 45-60 years in good health and CMV-seropositive. Each CDR3 is given with its conserved first and last residue. A D gene is named only where the DNA matches it firmly. The size of a clone is reported for some rows only, either as once, few or many, or as a class for expanded clones.

v_gene,abundance,j_gene,d_gene,CDR3aa,CDR3nt
TRBV29-1,-,TRBJ2-5,-,CSVHRGETQYF,TGCAGCGTTCATCGGGGAGAGACCCAGTACTTC
TRBV6-1,-,TRBJ2-3,TRBD2,CASSTPSGGTDTQYF,TGTGCCAGCAGTACCCCTAGCGGGGGAACAGATACGCAGTATTTT
TRBV7-8,few,TRBJ1-5,-,CASSLRDRYQPQHF,TGTGCCAGCAGCCTCCGAGACAGATATCAGCCCCAGCATTTT
TRBV5-1,once,TRBJ1-4,-,CASSLAGNENEKLFF,TGCGCCAGCAGCTTGGCGGGTAACGAGAATGAAAAACTGTTTTTT
TRBV30,-,TRBJ1-5,-,CAWSVRGRNQPQHF,TGTGCCTGGAGTGTACGAGGTAGAAATCAGCCCCAGCATTTT
TRBV5-4,-,TRBJ2-1,TRBD1,CASSLIGTGTGGEQFF,TGTGCCAGCAGCTTGATCGGCACCGGGACAGGCGGTGAGCAGTTCTTC
TRBV7-9,-,TRBJ2-5,TRBD2,CASSPGLYQETQYF,TGTGCCAGCAGCCCGGGACTATACCAAGAGACCCAGTACTTC
TRBV4-3,-,TRBJ1-2,-,CASSHRRKGDGYTF,TGCGCCAGCAGCCATCGGAGAAAAGGCGATGGCTACACCTTC
TRBV4-3,-,TRBJ2-7,TRBD2,CASSPLAGSSYEQYF,TGCGCCAGCAGCCCGTTAGCGGGGAGCTCCTACGAGCAGTACTTC
TRBV5-4,-,TRBJ1-1,TRBD1,CASSRDRANTEAFF,TGTGCCAGCAGCAGGGACAGGGCGAACACTGAAGCTTTCTTT
TRBV6-6,few,TRBJ1-5,-,CASSDRFQPQHF,TGTGCCAGCAGCGACAGATTTCAGCCCCAGCATTTT
TRBV6-5,-,TRBJ1-4,-,CASSYLRDIGKLFF,TGTGCCAGCAGTTACTTACGGGACATCGGAAAACTGTTTTTT
TRBV5-1,-,TRBJ2-5,-,CASSLGRGGDQYF,TGCGCCAGCAGCTTAGGGCGGGGTGGTGACCAGTACTTC
TRBV10-3,-,TRBJ1-6,-,CAISESRGSSYNSPLHF,TGTGCCATCAGTGAGTCAAGGGGTAGCTCCTATAATTCACCCCTCCACTTT
TRBV19,-,TRBJ2-1,TRBD1,CASSTTPGQGTFF,TGTGCCAGTAGTACGACCCCCGGACAGGGGACGTTCTTC
TRBV14,once,TRBJ1-2,TRBD1,CASSTGAVYGYTF,TGTGCCAGCAGCACAGGGGCCGTCTATGGCTACACCTTC
TRBV9,-,TRBJ2-1,-,CASSARGSSYNEQFF,TGTGCCAGCAGCGCCCGGGGGAGCTCCTACAATGAGCAGTTCTTC
TRBV5-4,-,TRBJ2-3,-,CASSLVLASTDTQYF,TGTGCCAGCAGCTTGGTACTAGCCAGCACAGATACGCAGTATTTT
TRBV5-1,once,TRBJ1-2,TRBD1,CASSSIQGAFGYTF,TGCGCCAGCAGCAGCATTCAGGGGGCTTTTGGCTACACCTTC
TRBV7-8,few,TRBJ1-2,TRBD1,CASSPTGRLDGYTF,TGTGCCAGCAGCCCGACAGGGCGTCTCGATGGCTACACCTTC
TRBV5-4,few,TRBJ1-1,-,CASSLAGQNTEAFF,TGTGCCAGCAGCTTGGCCGGACAGAACACTGAAGCTTTCTTT
TRBV10-2,-,TRBJ1-5,-,CASSTVSTQPQHF,TGCGCCAGCAGTACAGTAAGCACTCAGCCCCAGCATTTT
TRBV5-8,-,TRBJ1-2,TRBD1,CASSNRQGTDYGYTF,TGTGCCAGCAGCAACCGACAGGGGACCGACTATGGCTACACCTTC
TRBV4-3,-,TRBJ1-5,TRBD1,CASSQDWGTGATQPQHF,TGCGCCAGCAGCCAAGATTGGGGGACAGGGGCCACTCAGCCCCAGCATTTT
TRBV7-6,-,TRBJ1-1,-,CASSLGASNTEAFF,TGTGCCAGCAGCTTAGGGGCCTCGAACACTGAAGCTTTCTTT
TRBV10-2,-,TRBJ1-6,-,CASSESIGQPNSPLHF,TGCGCCAGCAGTGAGTCGATAGGACAGCCAAATTCACCCCTCCACTTT
TRBV7-6,few,TRBJ2-1,TRBD2,CASSLEVDGGARVF,TGTGCCAGCAGCTTAGAGGTTGACGGGGGGGCCCGGGTCTTC
TRBV19,-,TRBJ1-5,-,CASNLIRLSNQPQHF,TGTGCCAGTAATCTGATAAGACTGAGCAATCAGCCCCAGCATTTT
TRBV2,-,TRBJ2-5,TRBD2,CASSEASGGQETQYF,TGTGCCAGCAGCGAAGCTAGCGGGGGACAAGAGACCCAGTACTTC
TRBV2,few,TRBJ1-2,-,CASSDRPYGYTF,TGTGCCAGCAGTGACAGGCCCTATGGCTACACCTTC
TRBV4-1,few,TRBJ1-1,-,CASSQAGGVNTEAFF,TGCGCCAGCAGCCAAGCCGGGGGGGTTAACACTGAAGCTTTCTTT
TRBV5-4,-,TRBJ1-4,TRBD1,CASSRDRGLGGINEKLFF,TGTGCCAGCAGCAGGGACAGGGGCCTAGGGGGCATTAATGAAAAACTGTTTTTT
TRBV5-4,-,TRBJ2-1,TRBD2,CASSLAGTSGGSYNEQFF,TGTGCCAGCAGCTTGGCCGGGACTAGCGGGGGCTCCTACAATGAGCAGTTCTTC